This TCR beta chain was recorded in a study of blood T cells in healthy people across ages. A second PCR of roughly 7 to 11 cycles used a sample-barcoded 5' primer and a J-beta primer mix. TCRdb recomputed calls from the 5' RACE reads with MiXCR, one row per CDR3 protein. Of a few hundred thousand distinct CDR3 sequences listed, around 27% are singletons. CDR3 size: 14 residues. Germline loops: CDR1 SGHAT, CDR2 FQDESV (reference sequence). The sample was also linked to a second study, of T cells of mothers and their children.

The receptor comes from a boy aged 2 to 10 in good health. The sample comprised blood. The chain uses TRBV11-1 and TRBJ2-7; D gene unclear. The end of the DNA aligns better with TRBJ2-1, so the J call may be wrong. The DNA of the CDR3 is TGTGCCAGCAGCTTCTCCAGTGGTGAGAATGAGCAGTTCTTC. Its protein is CASSFSSGENEQFF.